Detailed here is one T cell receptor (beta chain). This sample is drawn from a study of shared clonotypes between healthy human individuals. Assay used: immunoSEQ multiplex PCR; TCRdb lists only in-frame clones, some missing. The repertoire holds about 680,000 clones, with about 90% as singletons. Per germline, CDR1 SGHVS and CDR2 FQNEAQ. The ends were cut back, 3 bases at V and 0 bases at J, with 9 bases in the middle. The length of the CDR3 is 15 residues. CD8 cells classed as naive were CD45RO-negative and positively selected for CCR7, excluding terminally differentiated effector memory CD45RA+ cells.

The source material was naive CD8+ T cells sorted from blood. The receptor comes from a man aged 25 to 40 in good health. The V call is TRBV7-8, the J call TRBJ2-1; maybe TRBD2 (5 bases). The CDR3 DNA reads TGTGCCAGCAGCTTCTGGGAGATCTCCTACAATGAGCAGTTCTTC. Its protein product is CASSFWEISYNEQFF.